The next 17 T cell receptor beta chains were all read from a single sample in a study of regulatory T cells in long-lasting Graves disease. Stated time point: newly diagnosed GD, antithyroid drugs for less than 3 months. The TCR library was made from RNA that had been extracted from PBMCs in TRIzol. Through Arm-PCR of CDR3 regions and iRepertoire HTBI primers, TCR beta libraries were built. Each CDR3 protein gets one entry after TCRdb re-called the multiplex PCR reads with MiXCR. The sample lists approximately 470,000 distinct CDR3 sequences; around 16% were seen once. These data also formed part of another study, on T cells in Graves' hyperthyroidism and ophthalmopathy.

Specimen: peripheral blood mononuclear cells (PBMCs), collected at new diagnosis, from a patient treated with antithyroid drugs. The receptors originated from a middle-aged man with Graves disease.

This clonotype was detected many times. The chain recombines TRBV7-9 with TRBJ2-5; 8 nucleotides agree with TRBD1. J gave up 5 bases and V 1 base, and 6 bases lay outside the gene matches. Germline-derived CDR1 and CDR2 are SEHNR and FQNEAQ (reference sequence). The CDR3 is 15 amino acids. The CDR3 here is CASSLDQGAQETQYF. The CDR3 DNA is TGTGCCAGCAGCTTAGACCAGGGGGCGCAGGAGACCCAGTACTTC.

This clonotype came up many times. The CDR3 sequence: CASTVGIARNEQFF. For the CDR3, the DNA is TGTGCCAGCACAGTGGGGATAGCGCGCAATGAGCAGTTCTTC. V usage is TRBV28 and J usage is TRBJ2-1; tentative D call: TRBD2 (5 bases). The germline gives CDR1 MDHEN, CDR2 SYDVKM. V was pared by 7 bases and J by 6 bases, with 16 bases between. CDR3 length equals 14 residues.

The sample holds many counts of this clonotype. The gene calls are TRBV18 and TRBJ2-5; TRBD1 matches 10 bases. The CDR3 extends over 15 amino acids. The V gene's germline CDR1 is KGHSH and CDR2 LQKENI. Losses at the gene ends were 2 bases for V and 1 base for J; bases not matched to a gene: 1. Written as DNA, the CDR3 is TGTGCCAGCTCACCAGGGACAGGGGCCCAAGAGACCCAGTACTTC. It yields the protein CASSPGTGAQETQYF.

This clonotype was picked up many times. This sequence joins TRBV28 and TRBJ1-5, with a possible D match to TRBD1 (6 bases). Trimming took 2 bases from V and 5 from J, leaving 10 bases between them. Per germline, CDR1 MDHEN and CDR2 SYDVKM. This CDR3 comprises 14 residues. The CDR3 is CASSLAGDYQPQHF. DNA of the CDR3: TGTGCCAGCAGTTTAGCAGGGGATTATCAGCCCCAGCATTTT.

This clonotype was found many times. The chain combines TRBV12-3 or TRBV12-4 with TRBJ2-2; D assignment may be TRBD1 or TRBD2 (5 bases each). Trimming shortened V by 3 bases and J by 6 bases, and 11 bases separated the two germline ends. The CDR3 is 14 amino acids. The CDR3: CASSFPGTAGELFF. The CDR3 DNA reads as TGTGCCAGCAGTTTCCCCGGGACCGCCGGGGAGCTGTTTTTT.

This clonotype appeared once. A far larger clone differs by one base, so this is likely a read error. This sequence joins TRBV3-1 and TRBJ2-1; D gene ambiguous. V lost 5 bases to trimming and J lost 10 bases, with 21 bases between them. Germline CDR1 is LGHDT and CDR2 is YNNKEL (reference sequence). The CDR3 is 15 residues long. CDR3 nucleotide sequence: TGTGCCAGCAGCTACATCTCTTTAGGCTACTACGAGCAGTTCTTC. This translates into CASSYISLGYYEQFF.

The CDR3 region is CASSKKERRGDEQFF. The CDR3 DNA sequence: TGTGCCAGTAGTAAAAAGGAGCGGAGAGGGGATGAGCAGTTCTTC. This chain joins TRBV19 and TRBJ2-1; perhaps D is TRBD1 or TRBD2 (5 bases each). Deletions cut 4 bases from V and 8 bases from J, with 18 bases between. Germline CDR1 and CDR2: LNHDA and SQIVND (reference sequence). CDR3 size: 15 residues.

CDR3 protein: CASSSALSGRPSYEQYF. The CDR3 region has the DNA TGTGCCAGCAGCTCGGCCCTTAGCGGGAGACCTTCCTACGAGCAGTACTTC. This chain connects TRBV11-1 to TRBJ2-7, with TRBD2 matching over 9 bases. Germline V gives CDR1 SGHAT, CDR2 FQDESV (reference sequence). J lost 1 base, V lost 4 bases, and 11 bases had no gene match. CDR3 length: 17 amino acids.

CDR3: CASSAGEIEAFF. As DNA, the CDR3 is TGTGCCAGCAGCGCAGGGGAGATTGAAGCTTTCTTT. The chain employs TRBV7-6 and TRBJ1-1; maybe TRBD1 (6 bases). The CDR3 covers 12 residues. V was trimmed by 5 bases and J by 7 bases, leaving 11 bases between them. Germline assignment: CDR1 SGHVS and CDR2 FNYEAQ.

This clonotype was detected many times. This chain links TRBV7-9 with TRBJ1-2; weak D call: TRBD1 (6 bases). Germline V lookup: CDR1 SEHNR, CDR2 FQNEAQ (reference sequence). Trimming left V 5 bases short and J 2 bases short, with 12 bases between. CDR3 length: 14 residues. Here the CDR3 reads CASSKRQENYGYTF. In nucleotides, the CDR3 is TGTGCCAGCAGCAAGCGACAGGAAAACTATGGCTACACCTTC.

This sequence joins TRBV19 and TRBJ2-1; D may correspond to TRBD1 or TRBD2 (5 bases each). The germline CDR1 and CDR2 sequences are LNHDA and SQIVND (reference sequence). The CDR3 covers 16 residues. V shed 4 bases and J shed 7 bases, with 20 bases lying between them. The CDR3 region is CASSRGSGPRENEQFF. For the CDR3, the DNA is TGTGCCAGTAGTAGGGGGAGCGGACCTAGGGAGAATGAGCAGTTCTTC.

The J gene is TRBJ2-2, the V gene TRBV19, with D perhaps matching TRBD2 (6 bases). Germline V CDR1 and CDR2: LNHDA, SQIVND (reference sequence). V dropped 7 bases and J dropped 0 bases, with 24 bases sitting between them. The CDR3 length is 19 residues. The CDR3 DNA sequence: TGTGCCAGTACTATTAAAGGGTGGGACTCCCTCGCGAACACCGGGGAGCTGTTTTTT. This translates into CASTIKGWDSLANTGELFF.

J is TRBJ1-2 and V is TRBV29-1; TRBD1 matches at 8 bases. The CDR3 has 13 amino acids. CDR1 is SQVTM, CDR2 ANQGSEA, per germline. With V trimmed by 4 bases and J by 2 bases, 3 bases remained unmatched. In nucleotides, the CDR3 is TGCAGCGTTGTCCGACAGGGGAACTATGGCTACACCTTC. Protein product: CSVVRQGNYGYTF.

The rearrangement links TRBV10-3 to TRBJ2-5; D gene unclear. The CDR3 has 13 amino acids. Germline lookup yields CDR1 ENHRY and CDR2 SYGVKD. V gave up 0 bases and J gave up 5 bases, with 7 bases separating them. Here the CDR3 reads CAISESMGETQYF. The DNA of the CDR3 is TGTGCCATCAGTGAGTCGATGGGGGAGACCCAGTACTTC.

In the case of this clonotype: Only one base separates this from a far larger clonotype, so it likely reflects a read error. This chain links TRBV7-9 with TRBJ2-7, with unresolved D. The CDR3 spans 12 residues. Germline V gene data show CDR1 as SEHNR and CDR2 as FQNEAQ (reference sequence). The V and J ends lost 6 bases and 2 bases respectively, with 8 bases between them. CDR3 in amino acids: CASRRIAYEQYF. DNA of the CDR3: TGTGCCAGCAGAAGAATAGCCTACGAGCAGTACTTC.

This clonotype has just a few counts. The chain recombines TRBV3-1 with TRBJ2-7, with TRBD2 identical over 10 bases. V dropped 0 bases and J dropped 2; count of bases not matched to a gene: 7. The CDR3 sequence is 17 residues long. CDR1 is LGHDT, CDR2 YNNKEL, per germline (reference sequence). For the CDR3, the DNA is TGTGCCAGCAGCCAAGATGAAAAAGGACTAGCGGCCTACGAGCAGTACTTC. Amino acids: CASSQDEKGLAAYEQYF.

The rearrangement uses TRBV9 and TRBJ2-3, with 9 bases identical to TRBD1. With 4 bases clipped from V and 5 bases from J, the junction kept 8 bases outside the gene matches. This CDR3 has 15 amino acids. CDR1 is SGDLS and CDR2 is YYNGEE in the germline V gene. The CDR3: CASSSGQGGGDTQYF. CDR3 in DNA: TGTGCCAGCAGCTCGGGACAGGGTGGTGGAGATACGCAGTATTTT.